This T cell receptor (beta chain) came from a study of OX40 agonist ivuxolimab in advanced cancers. The study's findings and limits: Still undetermined is the antigen specificity of the expanded peripheral T cells.

As concerns this clone: As yet, its antigen is unknown.

Assay used: immunoSEQ multiplex PCR; TCRdb lists only in-frame clones, some missing. There are 100,000 to 150,000 clones in the sample; about 93% occur only once, and about 0.14% lies in the top ten. Germline V lookup: CDR1 LNHNV, CDR2 YYDKDF (reference sequence). The J segment lost 6 bases and the V segment lost 2 bases, leaving 6 bases of the junction unmatched. CDR3 size: 16 residues. The chain links TRBV15 to TRBJ2-1; 11 nucleotides match TRBD2. This sequence was found in an adult with an advanced solid tumor such as melanoma, head and neck, liver or kidney cancer. The sample consisted of CD4+ or CD8+ T cells sorted from blood, taken in a trial of the OX40 agonist ivuxolimab. The CDR3 nucleotides are TGTGCCACCAGCAGACCAACCGGGACTAGCGGCAATGAGCAGTTCTTC. Its translation: CATSRPTGTSGNEQFF.